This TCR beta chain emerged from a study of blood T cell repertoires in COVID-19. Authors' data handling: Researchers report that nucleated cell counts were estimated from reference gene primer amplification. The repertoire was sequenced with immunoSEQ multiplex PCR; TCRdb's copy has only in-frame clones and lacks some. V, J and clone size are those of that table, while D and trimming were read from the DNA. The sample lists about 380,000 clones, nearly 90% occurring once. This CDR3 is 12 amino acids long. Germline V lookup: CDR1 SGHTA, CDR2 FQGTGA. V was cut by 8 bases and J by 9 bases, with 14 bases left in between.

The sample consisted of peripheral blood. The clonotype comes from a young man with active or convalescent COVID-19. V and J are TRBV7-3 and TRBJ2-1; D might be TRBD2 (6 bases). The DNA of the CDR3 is TGTGCCAGCGCCCTCGTCGGGGGTGAGCAGTTCTTC. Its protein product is CASALVGGEQFF.